The T cell receptor (beta chain) under discussion was sequenced for a study of CD8 T cells in Susac syndrome. A quantity of roughly 0.5 to 1 ug RNA underwent reverse transcription using random hexamers. immunoSEQ multiplex PCR amplified TCR beta CDR3 across 54 Vbeta, 13 Jbeta. TCRdb fed the immunoSEQ multiplex PCR reads into MiXCR, producing one record per CDR3 protein. The table has more than 100,000 distinct CDR3 sequences, around 75% seen once. The length of the CDR3 is 13 residues. Germline V gene lookup returns CDR1 LGHDT and CDR2 YNNKEL (reference sequence). With V trimmed by 4 bases and J by 1 base, 1 base remained unmatched. While CD8+ and CD4+ T cells were isolated negatively, TEMRA cells were enriched by FACS.

The clonotype was recovered from a human donor with multiple sclerosis. Sequenced material: CD8+ T cells from PBMCs. The chain joins TRBV3-1 to TRBJ2-7; the match to TRBD1 covers 7 bases. The CDR3 sequence is CASSRTGSYEQYF. The CDR3, as DNA: TGTGCCAGCAGCCGGACAGGATCCTACGAGCAGTACTTC.